This section outlines one TCR beta chain sequence together with its context. Germline V gene data show CDR1 as MRHNA and CDR2 as SNTAGT. The length of the CDR3 is 15 residues. The V end was cut by 6 bases, the J end by 0 bases, with 14 bases between. Those patients picked for sequencing had displayed CD8+CD57+ cell expansion on flow cytometry. The patients all had a severe acquired aplastic anemia diagnosis. Blood was sampled before the patients had received any therapy. Genomic DNA provided the template from which TCR beta VDJ and CDR3 profiles were obtained. TCRdb independently ran MiXCR on the reads; one entry per CDR3 protein. This sample has about 160,000 distinct CDR3 sequences, with 45% to 55% found just once. This entry is derived from a study of CD8+CD57+ T cells in acquired aplastic anemia.

Source material: sorted CD4+, CD8+, or CD8+CD57+ T cells (not recorded which) from PBMCs. V and J are TRBV6-4 and TRBJ1-2, with a possible D match to TRBD1 (5 bases). The TCR sequence derives from a human donor with aplastic anemia. The CDR3 protein is CASRRATGANYGYTF. CDR3 DNA sequence: TGTGCCAGCAGAAGGGCAACAGGAGCTAACTATGGCTACACCTTC.